This T cell receptor beta chain was sequenced for a study of OX40 agonist ivuxolimab in advanced cancers. About the study: A mean age of approximately 60 years, range roughly 20 to 80, was recorded, and 82.7% were male.

Profiled with immunoSEQ multiplex PCR; TCRdb holds only in-frame clones, not every one. The table includes about 84,000 clones, roughly 80% detected once. The V gene lost 5 bases and the J gene lost 0 bases, with 19 bases spanning the gap. The CDR3 sequence is 18 residues long. In germline, CDR1 is SGHNT, CDR2 YENEEA. This receptor was obtained from an adult with an advanced solid tumor such as melanoma, head and neck, liver or kidney cancer. The chain recombines TRBV11-3 with TRBJ2-2; D call uncertain. Source: CD4+ or CD8+ T cells sorted from blood, taken in a trial of the OX40 agonist ivuxolimab. CDR3 sequence (DNA): TGTGCCAGCAGCGCAGTGGGATCATGGAACACGAACACCGGGGAGCTGTTTTTT. As protein: CASSAVGSWNTNTGELFF.